The rows below give T cell receptor beta chains drawn from one sample of a study of OX40 agonist ivuxolimab in advanced cancers. Measured with immunoSEQ multiplex PCR; TCRdb has only the in-frame clones, and not every one. Counted here are about 82,000 clones, about nine tenths occurring once; the ten biggest clones make up around 0.65%. The sequencing here drew on CD4+ or CD8+ T cells sorted from blood, taken in a trial of the OX40 agonist ivuxolimab. The receptors come from an adult with an advanced solid tumor such as melanoma, head and neck, liver or kidney cancer. Both conserved end residues are trimmed from each CDR3.

len,j_gene,v_gene,CDR3aa
14,TRBJ2-3,TRBV2,ASSEQSGRVTDTQY
10,TRBJ2-1,TRBV7-2,ASSYIAVEQF
13,TRBJ2-2,TRBV5-6,ASIPGGANTGELF
9,TRBJ2-1,TRBV13,ASSGGRWGF
13,TRBJ2-2,TRBV11-3,ASSTTGTANGELF
15,TRBJ2-5,TRBV10-2,ASSVGPGLESTETQY
12,TRBJ1-1,TRBV19,ASSMRETNTEAF
10,TRBJ1-2,TRBV5-8,ASSFLVYGYT
14,TRBJ2-2,TRBV14,ASSHGAQANTGELF
13,TRBJ1-2,TRBV10-1,ASSAGTGANYGYT
16,TRBJ2-1,TRBV9,ASSVEWGEASGRYEQF
12,TRBJ2-2,TRBV5-1,ASASRVGAGELF
14,TRBJ2-3,TRBV9,ASSATSGLSTDTQY
13,TRBJ1-1,TRBV11-2,ASSFRPGLSTEAF
15,TRBJ1-6,TRBV4-2,ASSQREIGYSISPLH
13,TRBJ2-3,TRBV5-1,ASRLAGGLGDTQY
13,TRBJ2-2,TRBV19,ASSPGLASTGELF
12,TRBJ1-5,TRBV30,AFNRGGKDQPQH
11,TRBJ1-4,TRBV7-2,ASSLGQSEKLF
12,TRBJ2-5,TRBV6-1,ASSEGLLQETQY
15,TRBJ2-2,TRBV30,AWSRYTTGTQTGELF
9,TRBJ2-2,TRBV6-5,ASSNTGELF
14,TRBJ2-1,TRBV9,ASSVSVGGSYNEQF
13,TRBJ2-1,TRBV6-1,ASSEVGQGIDEQF
11,TRBJ2-7,TRBV6-1,ASSVGGIYEQY
13,TRBJ1-4,TRBV7-2,ASSSADSRNEKLF